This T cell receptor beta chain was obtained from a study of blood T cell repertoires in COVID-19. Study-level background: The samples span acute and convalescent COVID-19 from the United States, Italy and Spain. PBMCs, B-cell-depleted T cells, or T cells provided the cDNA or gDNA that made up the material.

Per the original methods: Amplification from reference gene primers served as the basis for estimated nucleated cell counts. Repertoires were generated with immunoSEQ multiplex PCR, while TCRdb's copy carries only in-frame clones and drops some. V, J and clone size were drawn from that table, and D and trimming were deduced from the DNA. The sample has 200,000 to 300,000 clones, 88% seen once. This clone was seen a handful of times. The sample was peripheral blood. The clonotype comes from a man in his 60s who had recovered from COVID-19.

The CDR3 DNA reads TGTGCTAGTGGGCAGGGTTTTGGTCGAGAGACCCAGTACTTC. Translated, it gives CASGQGFGRETQYF. The chain joins TRBV12-5 to TRBJ2-5, with D maybe TRBD1 (5 bases). The CDR3 has 14 amino acids. From germline, CDR1 is LGHNT and CDR2 FRNRAP. V shed 6 bases and J shed 4 bases, with 15 bases lying between them.